This T cell receptor (beta chain) originates from a study of T cells in Graves' hyperthyroidism and ophthalmopathy. Researchers took RNA transcripts and amplified the TCR beta CDR3 regions from them. TCR CDR3 regions were first amplified by RT-PCR with HTBI primers. TCRdb redid the calling of the multiplex PCR reads with MiXCR, one entry per CDR3 protein. The repertoire holds some 320,000 distinct CDR3 sequences, with around 13% as singletons. This clonotype has more than one count but fewer than ten. Sequencing used blood. This clonotype was sampled from a woman between 40 and 55 years old with Graves' ophthalmopathy.

Here the CDR3 reads CASSLLGGLYEQYF. As DNA, the CDR3 is TGTGCCAGCAGCTTATTGGGAGGACTATACGAGCAGTACTTC. The chain has TRBV7-9 and TRBJ2-7, with D tentatively TRBD2 (6 bases). Germline V gene lookup returns CDR1 SEHNR and CDR2 FQNEAQ (reference sequence). The CDR3 spans 14 residues. V shed 2 bases and J shed 4 bases, with 12 bases lying between them.